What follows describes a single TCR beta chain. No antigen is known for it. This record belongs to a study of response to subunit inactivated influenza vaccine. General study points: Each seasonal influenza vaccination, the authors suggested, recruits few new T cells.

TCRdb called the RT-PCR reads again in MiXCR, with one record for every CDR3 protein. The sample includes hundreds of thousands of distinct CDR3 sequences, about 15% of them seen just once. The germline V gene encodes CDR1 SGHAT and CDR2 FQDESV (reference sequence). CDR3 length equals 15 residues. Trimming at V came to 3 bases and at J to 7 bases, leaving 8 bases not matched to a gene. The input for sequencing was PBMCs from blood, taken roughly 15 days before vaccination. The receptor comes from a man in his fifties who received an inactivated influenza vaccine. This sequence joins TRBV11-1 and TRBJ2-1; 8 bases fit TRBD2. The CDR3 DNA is TGTGCCAGCAGCTTGGGGACTAGGATAGAGAATGAGCAGTTCTTC. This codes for CASSLGTRIENEQFF.